These 29 T cell receptor beta chains were sequenced from one sample in a study of T cell repertoires in cytomegalovirus infection. These receptors are not linked to any known antigen. TCRdb used MiXCR to reprocess the reads, holding one entry per CDR3 protein. The profile shows around 300,000 distinct CDR3 sequences, 22% of them singletons. Sequenced here: cultured PBMCs, sampled from culture after CMV antigen stimulation. The receptors come from a human donor in good health (CMV status not recorded). Some clones in this sample may be carry-over from other donors' samples.

This chain links TRBV12-3 or TRBV12-4 with TRBJ2-1; perhaps D is TRBD1 or TRBD2 (6 bases each). V was trimmed by 5 bases and J by 0 bases, leaving 14 bases between them. The CDR3 contains 16 residues. This chain's CDR3 is CASSPQEGGSYNEQFF. CDR3 in DNA: TGTGCCAGCAGTCCCCAGGAGGGGGGCTCCTACAATGAGCAGTTCTTC.

The CDR3 loop reads CASSFTPGQGAYEQYF. The CDR3 region has the DNA TGTGCCAGCAGCTTTACTCCGGGACAGGGGGCCTACGAGCAGTACTTC. The rearrangement links TRBV3-1 to TRBJ2-7, with 11 nucleotides matching TRBD1. CDR3 length: 16 amino acids. The ends lost 5 bases at V and 2 bases at J; junction bases unmatched: 8. The V gene's germline CDR1 is LGHDT and CDR2 YNNKEL (reference sequence).

V and J are TRBV6-2 or TRBV6-3 and TRBJ1-6; D possibly corresponds to TRBD1 (5 bases). V was pared by 7 bases and J by 5 bases, with 12 bases between. Germline CDR1 is MNHEY and CDR2 is SVGEGT. This CDR3 contains 14 residues. The CDR3, as DNA: TGTGCCAGCATCAGGGAACCGAATAATTCACCCCTCCACTTT. Its translation is CASIREPNNSPLHF.

The chain recombines TRBV18 with TRBJ2-5, with TRBD2 identical over 9 bases. The CDR3 runs to 14 residues. V shed 1 base, J shed 3 bases, and the junction held 0 bases outside the gene matches. Germline V lookup: CDR1 KGHSH, CDR2 LQKENI. The DNA for the CDR3 is TGTGCCAGCTCACCACAGCGGGGGGAAGAGACCCAGTACTTC. Its translation is CASSPQRGEETQYF.

Many counts were recorded for this clonotype. This chain connects TRBV12-3 or TRBV12-4 to TRBJ2-7; 15 nucleotides line up with TRBD2. Losses at the gene ends were 3 bases for V and 3 bases for J; bases not matched to a gene: 0. This CDR3 comprises 15 residues. The CDR3 nucleotides read TGTGCCAGCAGTTTGGGACTAGCGGGAGGCTACGAGCAGTACGTC. This translates into CASSLGLAGGYEQYV.

The CDR3 protein is CASSETSAGELFF. The CDR3 nucleotides read TGTGCCAGCAGCGAAACTAGCGCCGGGGAGCTGTTTTTT. The chain employs TRBV7-9 and TRBJ2-2; TRBD2 matches at 7 bases. CDR1 is SEHNR, CDR2 FQNEAQ, per germline (reference sequence). With 5 bases clipped from V and 6 bases from J, the junction kept 3 bases outside the gene matches. The CDR3 sequence is 13 residues long.

This clonotype was counted only a few times. This chain uses TRBV7-8 with TRBJ1-5, with D possibly TRBD1 on 5 matching bases. V was shortened by 5 bases and J by 6 bases, with 20 bases between the two germline ends. Germline lookup yields CDR1 SGHVS and CDR2 FQNEAQ. There are 16 residues in the CDR3. CDR3 in DNA: TGTGCCAGCAGCCTGGCTGGCAGGCCTCAGGGTCAGCCCCAGCATTTT. Protein product: CASSLAGRPQGQPQHF. Full variable domain (rest looked up from reference TRBV7-8 and TRBJ1-5): GAGVSQSPRYKVAKRGQDVALRCDPISGHVSLFWYQQALGQGPEFLTYFQNEAQLDKSGLPSDRFFAERPEGSVSTLKIQRTQQEDSAVYLCASSLAGRPQGQPQHFGDGTRLSIL.

This clonotype has a count of ten or more. The V gene is TRBV12-3 or TRBV12-4, the J gene TRBJ2-3; maybe TRBD2 (7 bases). Trimming cost V 3 bases and J 5 bases, with 18 bases left between them. The CDR3 runs 16 residues. Written as DNA, the CDR3 is TGTGCCAGCAGTTTGGGGGGGCGCCTTCCAGGAGATACGCAGTATTTT. Residues: CASSLGGRLPGDTQYF.

The chain employs TRBV12-3 or TRBV12-4 and TRBJ2-7; weak D call: TRBD2 (6 bases). CDR3 length equals 15 residues. The ends were cut back, 4 bases at V and 5 bases at J, with 18 bases in the middle. The CDR3 nucleotides read TGTGCCAGCAGTTCAGGACTACCCGGGGTGGACGAGCAGTACGTC. It specifies CASSSGLPGVDEQYV.

V is TRBV7-1 and J is TRBJ2-1; D is undetermined. TRBV7-1 falls under the ORF class, with uncertain function. V lost 5 bases and J lost 0, with 11 bases in between. The CDR3 length is 15 residues. CDR3 DNA sequence: TGTGCCAGCAGCCAGCGTCTGAGCTCCTACAATGAGCAGTTCTTC. Translating it yields CASSQRLSSYNEQFF.

The sample holds a few counts of this clonotype. This chain links TRBV27 with TRBJ2-1; D is perhaps TRBD1 or TRBD2 (6 bases each). Per germline, CDR1 MNHEY and CDR2 SMNVEV (reference sequence). The CDR3 has 14 residues. V lost 4 bases and J lost 7, with 14 bases in between. As DNA, the CDR3 is TGTGCCAGCAGTTCCCCGGGGGCAGATAATGAGCAGTTCTTC. Protein: CASSSPGADNEQFF.

The chain joins TRBV29-1 to TRBJ2-1, with TRBD1 matching over 7 bases. V was pared by 6 bases and J by 4 bases, with 6 bases of the junction left unmatched. The CDR3 spans 13 residues. Germline assignment: CDR1 SQVTM and CDR2 ANQGSEA. This CDR3 is CSVADRMYNEQFF. The DNA for the CDR3 is TGCAGCGTCGCGGACAGGATGTACAATGAGCAGTTCTTC.

This clonotype was recorded once. The rearrangement joins TRBV12-5 to TRBJ1-2; 8 nucleotides match TRBD1. This CDR3 is built from 12 residues. V trimming: 5 bases; J trimming: 8 bases; junction bases outside the gene matches: 4. Germline CDR1 reads LGHNT; CDR2 reads FRNRAP. CDR3 DNA: TGTGCTAGTGGTACACAGGGGGAAGGCTACACCTTC. The encoded protein is CASGTQGEGYTF.

This clonotype was recorded only once. V gene TRBV10-3 combines with J gene TRBJ1-1; no clear D gene. CDR3 length equals 12 residues. Trimming removed 4 bases at V and 7 bases at J, with 10 bases between. Germline lookup yields CDR1 ENHRY and CDR2 SYGVKD. CDR3 in DNA: TGTGCCATCAGTGCTCGGCCGGGTGAAGCTTTCTTT. Protein product: CAISARPGEAFF.

J is TRBJ2-2 and V is TRBV29-1; 8 bases match TRBD1. V shed 6 bases and J 0 bases; nucleotides not matched to a gene: 9. The CDR3 length is 16 residues. The germline gives CDR1 SQVTM, CDR2 ANQGSEA. In DNA, the CDR3 is TGCAGCGTCCAGGACAGGGCCGCTTCGAACACCGGGGAGCTGTTTTTT. It encodes CSVQDRAASNTGELFF.

The genes are TRBV7-9 and TRBJ2-4; perhaps TRBD1 as D (6 bases). Trimming took off 1 base at V and 3 bases at J, with 19 bases between the two ends. The germline gives CDR1 SEHNR, CDR2 FQNEAQ (reference sequence). CDR3 length: 18 residues. The CDR3 loop is CASSLVSGTPTGKNIQYF. Here the CDR3 DNA reads TGTGCCAGCAGCTTAGTATCAGGGACCCCGACAGGCAAAAACATTCAGTACTTC.

In its sample, this clonotype was seen a few times. The chain carries TRBV18 and TRBJ2-7; 10 bases are shared with TRBD2. Trimming cost V 5 bases and J 0 bases; bases outside gene matches: 1. The CDR3 covers 14 residues. From germline, CDR1 is KGHSH and CDR2 LQKENI. The CDR3 DNA reads TGTGCCAGCTCAATAGCGGGAGGCTCCTACGAGCAGTACTTC. As protein: CASSIAGGSYEQYF. The entire variable domain, with the rest obtained from reference TRBV18 and TRBJ2-7, is as follows: NAGVMQNPRHLVRRRGQEARLRCSPMKGHSHVYWYRQLPEEGLKFMVYLQKENIIDESGMPKERFSAEFPKEGPSILRIQQVVRGDSAAYFCASSIAGGSYEQYFGPGTRLTVT.

This clonotype appeared many times. The rearrangement joins TRBV7-2 to TRBJ2-1; 9 bases are a match to TRBD1. V trimming: 5 bases; J trimming: 3 bases; junction bases outside the gene matches: 5. The V gene's germline CDR1 is SGHTA and CDR2 FQGNSA. CDR3 length equals 15 residues. The CDR3 loop is CASSARDRVYNEQFF. Written as DNA, the CDR3 is TGTGCCAGCAGCGCTCGGGACAGGGTCTACAATGAGCAGTTCTTC. Combining the CDR3 with reference TRBV7-2 and TRBJ2-1 gives the whole variable domain GAGVSQSPSNKVTEKGKDVELRCDPISGHTALYWYRQSLGQGLEFLIYFQGNSAPDKSGLPSDRFSAERTGGSVSTLTIQRTQQEDSAVYLCASSARDRVYNEQFFGPGTRLTVL.

This clonotype was counted once. In this CDR3 the conserved last residue, phenylalanine or tryptophan, is missing, so a read error is likely. Because the CDR3's place on the DNA is in doubt, the DNA is left out and the CDR3 is given as listed by TCRdb. The rearrangement links TRBV14 to TRBJ1-2. Looked up from germline, CDR1 is SGHDN and CDR2 is FVKESK. The CDR3 length is 13 residues, termini included. This CDR3 reads CASSQDISYGYTL.

The table lists this clonotype with many counts. The chain joins TRBV11-2 to TRBJ2-7; 9 bases line up with TRBD2. Trimming took 5 bases from V and 3 from J; bases not matched to a gene: 14. Germline assignment: CDR1 SGHAT and CDR2 FQNNGV. This CDR3 spans 17 amino acids. In DNA form, the CDR3 reads TGTGCCAGCAGCCAGGCGTTAGCGGGAGTGAAACTCTACGAGCAGTACTTC. Its translation is CASSQALAGVKLYEQYF.

This clonotype was counted ten times or more. V gene TRBV7-2 combines with J gene TRBJ2-1, with 10 nucleotides matching TRBD2. The length of the CDR3 is 18 residues. Trimming cost V 6 bases and J 7 bases; bases outside gene matches: 18. Germline lookup yields CDR1 SGHTA and CDR2 FQGNSA. DNA for the CDR3: TGTGCCAGCAGAAATTACCCTTCGCCTAGCGGGAGAGGTAATGAGCAGTTCTTC. Translation gives CASRNYPSPSGRGNEQFF.

The chain couples TRBV5-6 to TRBJ1-6; 7 bases are shared with TRBD1. Germline CDR1 and CDR2: SGHDT and YYEEEE. J was trimmed by 0 bases and V by 2 bases; bases with no gene match: 11. The CDR3 covers 19 residues. DNA for the CDR3: TGTGCCAGCAGCTTTACAGGGGACTACTGGAGCTCCTATAATTCACCCCTCCACTTT. Amino acids: CASSFTGDYWSSYNSPLHF.

The rearrangement uses TRBV20-1 and TRBJ2-1, with 7 bases that match TRBD1. The V segment lost 0 bases and the J segment 8 bases; nucleotides outside the gene matches: 7. Germline CDR1 is DFQATT and CDR2 is SNEGSKA (reference sequence). CDR3 length: 14 residues. This CDR3 is CSARDENRGDEQFF. The CDR3, as DNA: TGCAGTGCTAGAGATGAGAACAGGGGCGATGAGCAGTTCTTC.

This clonotype was found a few times. The V and J genes are TRBV25-1 and TRBJ1-2; 9 bases are a match to TRBD1. Trimming took 6 bases from V and 8 from J; bases not matched to a gene: 13. From germline, CDR1 is MGHDK and CDR2 SYGVNS. The CDR3 loop spans 15 amino acids. The CDR3 nucleotides read TGTGCCAGCAGGGCTGAACAGGGGGCGTATAGGGGCTACACCTTC. Protein sequence: CASRAEQGAYRGYTF.

The rearrangement links TRBV12-3 or TRBV12-4 to TRBJ1-1; 7 bases match TRBD1. This CDR3 has 14 residues. Trimming took 6 bases from V and 5 from J; bases not matched to a gene: 9. CDR3: CASSPTTGRTEAFF. CDR3 DNA sequence: TGTGCCAGCAGCCCGACGACAGGGAGGACTGAAGCTTTCTTT.

This clonotype was counted ten times or more. The chain's CDR3 is CASSRGTGLSPLHF. DNA of the CDR3: TGTGCCAGCAGCCGCGGGACAGGGCTTTCACCCCTCCACTTT. The chain combines TRBV7-3 with TRBJ1-6; TRBD1 aligns across 9 bases. Trimming removed 5 bases from V and 9 bases from J; junction bases left unmatched: 5. The germline V gene has CDR1 SGHTA and CDR2 FQGTGA. CDR3 length equals 14 residues.

This clonotype was recorded many times. The chain has TRBV7-2 and TRBJ2-7, with D possibly TRBD2 on 5 matching bases. The CDR3 spans 15 residues. Germline-derived CDR1 and CDR2 are SGHTA and FQGNSA. Trimming took 0 bases from V and 3 from J, leaving 12 bases between them. The CDR3 DNA is TGTGCCAGCAGCTTAGCGGATCCCGGGATCTACGAGCAGTACTTC. It translates to CASSLADPGIYEQYF.

This clonotype was seen many times. The rearrangement joins TRBV11-3 to TRBJ2-3; unclear D gene. The CDR3 has 13 residues. Trimming cost V 4 bases and J 4 bases, with 9 bases left between them. Germline CDR1 and CDR2: SGHNT and YENEEA. For the CDR3, the DNA is TGTGCCAGCAGCTATGACGAGGCAGATACGCAGTATTTT. This codes for CASSYDEADTQYF.

V usage is TRBV14 and J usage is TRBJ2-5; 8 positions match TRBD2. V trimming: 0 bases; J trimming: 1 base; junction bases outside the gene matches: 7. The CDR3 covers 17 residues. The germline CDR1 and CDR2 sequences are SGHDN and FVKESK. The CDR3: CASSQEGLAASQETQYF. The CDR3 region has the DNA TGTGCCAGCAGCCAAGAAGGACTAGCTGCGTCCCAAGAGACCCAGTACTTC.